This T cell receptor (beta chain) is from a study of shared clonotypes between healthy human individuals. On this clone: Its antigen is unidentified.

Overall study results and limits: Deeper or shallower sequencing was expected to change how clonotypes are shared among donors.

TCRdb keeps only in-frame clones here, not all; method: immunoSEQ multiplex PCR. The repertoire holds about 2 million clones, about 95% seen once, with 0.1% to 0.15% in the top ten. Germline CDR1 SGHDT, CDR2 YYEEEE. This CDR3 is built from 11 residues. Trimming took 3 bases from V and 8 from J, leaving 8 bases between them. The V gene is TRBV5-6, the J gene TRBJ1-2; possibly TRBD1 for D (5 bases). Sequencing was performed on naive CD4+ T cells sorted from blood. Noted subset: CD45RA+ positively selected. This sequence was found in a man between 18 and 35 years old in good health. The DNA of the CDR3 is TGTGCCAGCAGCTACGGGGGAGGCTACACCTTC. Encoded protein: CASSYGGGYTF.